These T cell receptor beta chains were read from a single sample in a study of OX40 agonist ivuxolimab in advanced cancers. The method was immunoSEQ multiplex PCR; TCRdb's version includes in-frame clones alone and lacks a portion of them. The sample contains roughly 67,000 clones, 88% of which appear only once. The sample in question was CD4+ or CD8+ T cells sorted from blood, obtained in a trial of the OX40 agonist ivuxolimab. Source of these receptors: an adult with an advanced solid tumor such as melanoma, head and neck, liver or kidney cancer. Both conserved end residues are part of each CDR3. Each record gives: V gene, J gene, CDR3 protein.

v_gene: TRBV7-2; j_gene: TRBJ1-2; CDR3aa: CASSAVGGWSYTF
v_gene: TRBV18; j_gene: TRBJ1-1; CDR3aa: CASSRGQVGTEAFF
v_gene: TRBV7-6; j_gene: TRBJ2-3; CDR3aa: CASSLDGTYPDTQYF
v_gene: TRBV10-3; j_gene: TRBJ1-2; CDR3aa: CAISPGGYGYTF
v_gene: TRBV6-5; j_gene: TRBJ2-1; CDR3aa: CASNRGPSYNEQFF
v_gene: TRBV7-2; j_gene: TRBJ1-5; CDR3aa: CASSRDYQPQHF
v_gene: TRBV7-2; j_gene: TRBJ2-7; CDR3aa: CASSPLGTSGIYEQYF
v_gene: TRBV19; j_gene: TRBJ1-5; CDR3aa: CASNKDSNSNQPQHF
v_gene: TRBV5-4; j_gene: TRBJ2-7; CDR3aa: CASSLAGGREQYF
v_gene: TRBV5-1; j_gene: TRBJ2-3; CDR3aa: CASSWIAGDTDTQYF
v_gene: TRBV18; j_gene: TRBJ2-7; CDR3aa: CASSPTGQGTEQYF
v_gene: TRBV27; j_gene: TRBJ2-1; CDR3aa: CASSPRTSGYNEQFF
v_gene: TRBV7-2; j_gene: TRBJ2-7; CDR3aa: CASSLARGGRYEQYF
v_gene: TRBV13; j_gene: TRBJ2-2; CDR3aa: CASSLSGTNTGELFF
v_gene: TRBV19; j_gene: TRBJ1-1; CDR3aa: CASSIGTGGTEAFF
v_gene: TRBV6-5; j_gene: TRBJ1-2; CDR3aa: CASRSNGGQGYTF
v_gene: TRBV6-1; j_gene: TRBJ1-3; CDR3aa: CASSTGNTIYF
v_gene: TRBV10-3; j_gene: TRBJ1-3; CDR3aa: CASKDQAGNTIYF
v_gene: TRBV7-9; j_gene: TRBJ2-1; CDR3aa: CASSLEASGSLVF
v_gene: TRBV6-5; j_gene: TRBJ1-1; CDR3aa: CASSYSPIGFTEAFF